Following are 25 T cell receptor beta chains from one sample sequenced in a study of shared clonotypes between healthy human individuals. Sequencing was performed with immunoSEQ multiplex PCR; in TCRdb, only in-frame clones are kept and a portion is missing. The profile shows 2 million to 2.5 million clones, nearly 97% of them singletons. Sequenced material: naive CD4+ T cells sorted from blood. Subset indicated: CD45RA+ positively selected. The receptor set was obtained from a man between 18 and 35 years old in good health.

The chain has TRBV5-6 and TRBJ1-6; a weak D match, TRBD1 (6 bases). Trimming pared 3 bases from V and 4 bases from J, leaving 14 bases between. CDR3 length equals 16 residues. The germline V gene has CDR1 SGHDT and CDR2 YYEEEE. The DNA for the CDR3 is TGTGCCAGCAGCTCCAAAGGGAGGGGGTATAATTCACCCCTCCACTTT. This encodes CASSSKGRGYNSPLHF.

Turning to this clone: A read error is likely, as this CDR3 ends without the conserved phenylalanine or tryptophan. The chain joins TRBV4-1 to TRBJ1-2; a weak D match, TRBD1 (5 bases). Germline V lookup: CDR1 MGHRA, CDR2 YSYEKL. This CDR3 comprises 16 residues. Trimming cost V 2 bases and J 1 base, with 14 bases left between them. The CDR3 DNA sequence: TGCGCCAGCAGCCAAATCCCCCAAGGGGTTAACTATGGCTACACCCTC. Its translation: CASSQIPQGVNYGYTL.

The CDR3 DNA is TGTGCCAGCAGCTCCGATTGGGCATCGCAGTTCTTC. This sequence encodes CASSSDWASQFF. The chain uses TRBV7-9 and TRBJ2-1; D call uncertain. The germline V and J ends were trimmed by 4 bases and 12 bases, with 13 bases remaining between them. The CDR3 contains 12 residues. CDR1 and CDR2 (germline): SEHNR, FQNEAQ (reference sequence).

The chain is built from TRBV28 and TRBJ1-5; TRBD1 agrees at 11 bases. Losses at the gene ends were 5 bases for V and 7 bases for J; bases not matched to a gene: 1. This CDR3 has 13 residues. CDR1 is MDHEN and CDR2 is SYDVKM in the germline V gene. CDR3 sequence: CASSGTGGQPQHF. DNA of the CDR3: TGTGCCAGCAGTGGGACAGGGGGACAGCCCCAGCATTTT. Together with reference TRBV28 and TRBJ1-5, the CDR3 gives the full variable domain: DVKVTQSSRYLVKRTGEKVFLECVQDMDHENMFWYRQDPGLGLRLIYFSYDVKMKEKGDIPEGYSVSREKKERFSLILESASTNQTSMYLCASSGTGGQPQHFGDGTRLSIL.

The CDR3: CASRLTGSDEQYF. Written as DNA, the CDR3 is TGTGCCAGCAGACTCACAGGGTCGGACGAGCAGTACTTC. This chain joins TRBV5-8 and TRBJ2-7; TRBD1 might be the D (6 bases). Trimming pared 5 bases from V and 5 bases from J, leaving 14 bases between. CDR1 is SGHTS and CDR2 is YDEGEE in the germline V gene. The CDR3 covers 13 residues.

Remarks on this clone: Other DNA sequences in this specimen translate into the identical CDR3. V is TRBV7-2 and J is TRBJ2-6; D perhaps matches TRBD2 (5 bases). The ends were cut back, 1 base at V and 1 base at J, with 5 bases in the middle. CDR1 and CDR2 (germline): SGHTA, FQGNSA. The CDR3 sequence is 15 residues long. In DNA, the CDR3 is TGTGCCAGCAGCTTAGGAGGGTCTGGGGCCAACGTCCTGACTTTC. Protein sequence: CASSLGGSGANVLTF.

The CDR3 coding sequence is TGTGCCTGGCGTGGTGAGGGGGGAGTGTTTTTT. Its protein product is CAWRGEGGVFF. The V call is TRBV30, the J call TRBJ1-4, with a possible D match to TRBD1 (6 bases). Germline V gene lookup returns CDR1 GTSNPN and CDR2 SVGIG (reference sequence). This CDR3 spans 11 amino acids. Trimming pared 5 bases from V and 15 bases from J, leaving 16 bases between.

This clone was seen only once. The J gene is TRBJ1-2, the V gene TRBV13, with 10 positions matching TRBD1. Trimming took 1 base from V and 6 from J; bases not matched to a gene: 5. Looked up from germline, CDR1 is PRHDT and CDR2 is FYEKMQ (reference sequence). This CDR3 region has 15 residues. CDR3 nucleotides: TGTGCCAGCAGCTTAGTGGGACAGGGGACGGATGGCTACACCTTC. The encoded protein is CASSLVGQGTDGYTF.

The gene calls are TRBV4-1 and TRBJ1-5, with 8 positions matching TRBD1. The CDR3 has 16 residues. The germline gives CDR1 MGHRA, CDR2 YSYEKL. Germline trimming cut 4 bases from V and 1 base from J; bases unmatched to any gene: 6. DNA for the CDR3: TGCGCCAGCAGCCCGGACAGGGTAGGAAGCAATCAGCCCCAGCATTTT. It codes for CASSPDRVGSNQPQHF.

CDR3 in DNA: TGTGCCAGCAGTGACCCCCTGACACCCCCAGATTCCTACGAGCAGTACTTC. Translation: CASSDPLTPPDSYEQYF. This chain uses TRBV6-1 with TRBJ2-7; D ambiguous. The CDR3 totals 17 residues. V lost 3 bases and J lost 1, with 19 bases in between. Germline loops: CDR1 MNHNS, CDR2 SASEGT.

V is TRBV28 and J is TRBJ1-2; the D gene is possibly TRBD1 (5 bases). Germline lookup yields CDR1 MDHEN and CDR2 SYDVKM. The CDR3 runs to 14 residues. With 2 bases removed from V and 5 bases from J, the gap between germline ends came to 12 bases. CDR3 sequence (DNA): TGTGCCAGCAGTTTAGGAGGGGCTGGATATGGCTACACCTTC. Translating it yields CASSLGGAGYGYTF.

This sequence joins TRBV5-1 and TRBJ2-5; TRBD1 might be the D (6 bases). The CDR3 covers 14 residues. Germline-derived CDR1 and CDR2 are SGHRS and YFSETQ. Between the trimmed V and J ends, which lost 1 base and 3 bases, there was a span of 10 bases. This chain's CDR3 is CASSLWGLKETQYF. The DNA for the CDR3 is TGCGCCAGCAGCTTGTGGGGGCTCAAAGAGACCCAGTACTTC.

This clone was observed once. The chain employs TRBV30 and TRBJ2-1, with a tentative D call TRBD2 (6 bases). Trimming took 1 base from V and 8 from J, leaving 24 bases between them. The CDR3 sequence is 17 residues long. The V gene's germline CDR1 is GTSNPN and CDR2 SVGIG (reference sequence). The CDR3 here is CAWSASRTSYLLDEQFF. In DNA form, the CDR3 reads TGTGCCTGGAGTGCCTCCCGTACTAGCTACCTCTTGGATGAGCAGTTCTTC.

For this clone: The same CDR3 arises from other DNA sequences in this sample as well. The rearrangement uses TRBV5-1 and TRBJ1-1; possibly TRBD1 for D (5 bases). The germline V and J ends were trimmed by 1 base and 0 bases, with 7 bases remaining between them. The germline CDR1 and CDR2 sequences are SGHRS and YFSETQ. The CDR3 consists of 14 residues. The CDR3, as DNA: TGCGCCAGCAGCTTGCAGGGCATGAACACTGAAGCTTTCTTT. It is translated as CASSLQGMNTEAFF.

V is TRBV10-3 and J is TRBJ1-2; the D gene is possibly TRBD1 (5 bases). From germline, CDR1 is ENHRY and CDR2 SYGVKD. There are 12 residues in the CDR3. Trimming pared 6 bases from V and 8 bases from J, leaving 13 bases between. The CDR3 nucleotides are TGTGCCATCAGGGGTGAGGGGAGCGGCTACACCTTC. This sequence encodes CAIRGEGSGYTF.

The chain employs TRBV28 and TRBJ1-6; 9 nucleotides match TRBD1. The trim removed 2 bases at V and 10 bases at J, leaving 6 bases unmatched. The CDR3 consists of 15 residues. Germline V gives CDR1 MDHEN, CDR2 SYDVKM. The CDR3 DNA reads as TGTGCCAGCAGTTTAGGGGACAGGGCTAAGTCACCCCTCCACTTT. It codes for CASSLGDRAKSPLHF.

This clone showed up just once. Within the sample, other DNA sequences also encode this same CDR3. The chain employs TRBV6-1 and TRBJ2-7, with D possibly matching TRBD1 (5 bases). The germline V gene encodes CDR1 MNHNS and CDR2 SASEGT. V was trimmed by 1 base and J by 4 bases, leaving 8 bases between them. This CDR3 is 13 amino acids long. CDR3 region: CASSEGGSYEQYF. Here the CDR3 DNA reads TGTGCCAGCAGTGAAGGGGGCTCATACGAGCAGTACTTC.

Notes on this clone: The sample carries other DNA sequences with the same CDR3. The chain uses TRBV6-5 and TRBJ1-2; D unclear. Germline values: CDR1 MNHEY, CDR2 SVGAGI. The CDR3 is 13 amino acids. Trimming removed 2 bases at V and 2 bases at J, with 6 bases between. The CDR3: CASSYTGNYGYTF. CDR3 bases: TGTGCCAGCAGTTACACGGGGAACTATGGCTACACCTTC.

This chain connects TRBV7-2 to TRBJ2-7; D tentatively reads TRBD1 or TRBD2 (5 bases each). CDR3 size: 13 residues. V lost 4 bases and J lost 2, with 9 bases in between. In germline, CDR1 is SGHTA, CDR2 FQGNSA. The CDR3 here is CASSWGPTYEQYF. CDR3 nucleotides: TGTGCCAGCAGCTGGGGACCGACCTACGAGCAGTACTTC.

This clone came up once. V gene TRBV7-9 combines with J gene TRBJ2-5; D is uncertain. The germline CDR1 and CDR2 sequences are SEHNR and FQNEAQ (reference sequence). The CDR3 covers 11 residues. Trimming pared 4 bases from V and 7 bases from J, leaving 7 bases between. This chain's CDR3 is CASSSVGTQYF. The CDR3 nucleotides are TGTGCCAGCAGCTCCGTTGGGACCCAGTACTTC.

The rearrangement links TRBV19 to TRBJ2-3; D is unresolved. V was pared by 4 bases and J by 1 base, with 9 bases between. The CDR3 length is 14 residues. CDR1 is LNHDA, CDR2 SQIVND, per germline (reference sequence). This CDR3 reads CASSTARGTDTQYF. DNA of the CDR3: TGTGCCAGTAGTACAGCACGCGGCACAGATACGCAGTATTTT. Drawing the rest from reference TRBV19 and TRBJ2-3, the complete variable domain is DGGITQSPKYLFRKEGQNVTLSCEQNLNHDAMYWYRQDPGQGLRLIYYSQIVNDFQKGDIAEGYSVSREKKESFPLTVTSAQKNPTAFYLCASSTARGTDTQYFGPGTRLTVL.

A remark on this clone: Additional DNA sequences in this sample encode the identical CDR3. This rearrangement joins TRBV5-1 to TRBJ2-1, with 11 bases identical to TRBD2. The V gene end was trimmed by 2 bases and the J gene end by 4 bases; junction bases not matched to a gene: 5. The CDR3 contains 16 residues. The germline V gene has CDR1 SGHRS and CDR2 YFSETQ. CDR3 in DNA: TGCGCCAGCAGCTTAGATCCTAGCGGGGGGTACAATGAGCAGTTCTTC. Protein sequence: CASSLDPSGGYNEQFF.

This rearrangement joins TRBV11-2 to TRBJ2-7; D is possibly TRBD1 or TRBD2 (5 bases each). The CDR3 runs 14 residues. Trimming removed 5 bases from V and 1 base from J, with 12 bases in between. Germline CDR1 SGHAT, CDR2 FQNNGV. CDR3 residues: CASSRDAASYEQYF. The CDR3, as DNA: TGTGCCAGCAGCCGGGACGCCGCGTCCTACGAGCAGTACTTC.

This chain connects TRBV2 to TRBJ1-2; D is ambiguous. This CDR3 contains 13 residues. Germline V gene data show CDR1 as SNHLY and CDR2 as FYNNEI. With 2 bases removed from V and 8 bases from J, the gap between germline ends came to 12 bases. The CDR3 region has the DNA TGTGCCAGCAGTGAATCGGGATCGGGGGGCTACACCTTC. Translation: CASSESGSGGYTF.

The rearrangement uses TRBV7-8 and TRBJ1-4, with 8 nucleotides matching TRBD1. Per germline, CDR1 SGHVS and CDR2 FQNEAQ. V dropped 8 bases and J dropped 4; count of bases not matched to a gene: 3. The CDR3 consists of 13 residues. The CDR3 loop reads CASGDRLNEKLFF. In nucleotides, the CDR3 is TGTGCCAGCGGGGACAGGCTTAATGAAAAACTGTTTTTT.